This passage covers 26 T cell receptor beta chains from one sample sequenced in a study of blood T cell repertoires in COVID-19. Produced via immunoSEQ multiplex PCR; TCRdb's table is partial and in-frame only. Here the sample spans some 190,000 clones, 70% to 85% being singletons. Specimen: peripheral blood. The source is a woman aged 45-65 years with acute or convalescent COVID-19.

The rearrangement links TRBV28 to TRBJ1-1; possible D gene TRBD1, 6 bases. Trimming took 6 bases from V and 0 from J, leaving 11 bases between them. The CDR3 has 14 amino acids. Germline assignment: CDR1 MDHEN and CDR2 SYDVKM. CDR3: CASSTQGLNTEAFF. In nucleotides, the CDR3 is TGTGCCAGCAGCACACAGGGACTGAACACTGAAGCTTTCTTT.

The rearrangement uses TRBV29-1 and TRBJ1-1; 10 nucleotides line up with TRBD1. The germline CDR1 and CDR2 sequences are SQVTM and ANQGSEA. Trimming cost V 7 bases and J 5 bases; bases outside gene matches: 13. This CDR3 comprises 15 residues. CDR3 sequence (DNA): TGCAGCGGGTCCGGGACAGGGGTAAGAGGGACTGAAGCTTTCTTT. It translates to CSGSGTGVRGTEAFF.

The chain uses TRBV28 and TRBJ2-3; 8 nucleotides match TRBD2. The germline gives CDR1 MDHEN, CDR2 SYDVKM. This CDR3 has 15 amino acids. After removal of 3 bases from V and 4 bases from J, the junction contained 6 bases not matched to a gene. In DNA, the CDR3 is TGTGCCAGCAGTTTCGCCCGGGGGGGGGCAGATACGCAGTATTTT. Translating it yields CASSFARGGADTQYF.

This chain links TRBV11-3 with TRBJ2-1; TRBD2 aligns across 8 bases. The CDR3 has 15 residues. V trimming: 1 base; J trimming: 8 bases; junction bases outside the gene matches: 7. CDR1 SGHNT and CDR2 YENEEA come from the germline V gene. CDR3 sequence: CASSLGRGGPHEQFF. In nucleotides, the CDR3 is TGTGCCAGCAGCTTAGGTCGGGGGGGCCCCCATGAGCAGTTCTTC.

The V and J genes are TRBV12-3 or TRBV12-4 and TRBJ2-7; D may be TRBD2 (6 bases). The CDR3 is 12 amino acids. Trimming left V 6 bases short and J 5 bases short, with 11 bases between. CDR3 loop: CASRGLGNEQYF. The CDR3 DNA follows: TGTGCCAGCAGGGGACTGGGGAACGAGCAGTACTTC.

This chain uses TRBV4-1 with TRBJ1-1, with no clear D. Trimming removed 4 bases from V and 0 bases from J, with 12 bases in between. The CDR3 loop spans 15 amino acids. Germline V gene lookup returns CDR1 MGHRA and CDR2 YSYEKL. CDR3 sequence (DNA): TGCGCCAGCAGCCCAGAGAGGGCCGTGAACACTGAAGCTTTCTTT. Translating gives CASSPERAVNTEAFF.

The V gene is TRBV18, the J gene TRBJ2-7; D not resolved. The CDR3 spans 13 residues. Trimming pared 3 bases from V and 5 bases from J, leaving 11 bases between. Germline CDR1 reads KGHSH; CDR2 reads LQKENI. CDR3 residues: CASSPLPKNEQYF. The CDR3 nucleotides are TGTGCCAGCTCACCGCTCCCTAAAAACGAGCAGTACTTC.

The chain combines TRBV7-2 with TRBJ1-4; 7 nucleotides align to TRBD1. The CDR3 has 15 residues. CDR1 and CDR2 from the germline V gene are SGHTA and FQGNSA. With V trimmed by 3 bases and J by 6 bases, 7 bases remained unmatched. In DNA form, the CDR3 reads TGTGCCAGCAGCTTTAGTCTACAGGGGTATGAAAAACTGTTTTTT. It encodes CASSFSLQGYEKLFF.

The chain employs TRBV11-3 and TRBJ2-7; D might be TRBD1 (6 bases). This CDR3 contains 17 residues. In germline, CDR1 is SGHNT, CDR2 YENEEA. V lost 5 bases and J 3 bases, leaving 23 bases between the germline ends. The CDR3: CASSLGGGRTNHYEQYF. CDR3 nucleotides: TGTGCCAGCAGCCTAGGTGGGGGCAGGACGAACCACTACGAGCAGTACTTC.

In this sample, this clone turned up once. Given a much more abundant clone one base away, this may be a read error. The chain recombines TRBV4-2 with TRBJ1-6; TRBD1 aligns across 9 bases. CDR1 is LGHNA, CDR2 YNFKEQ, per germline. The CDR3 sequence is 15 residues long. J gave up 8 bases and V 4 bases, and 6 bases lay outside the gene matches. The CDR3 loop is CASSPRTGDDSPLHF. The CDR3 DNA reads TGTGCCAGCAGCCCTCGGACAGGGGACGATTCACCCCTCCACTTT.

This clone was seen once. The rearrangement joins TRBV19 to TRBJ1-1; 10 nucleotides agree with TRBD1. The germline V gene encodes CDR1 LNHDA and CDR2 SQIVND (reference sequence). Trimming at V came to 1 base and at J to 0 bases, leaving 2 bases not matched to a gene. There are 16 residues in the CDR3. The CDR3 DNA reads TGTGCCAGTAGTATAGTGACAGGGGGCATGAACACTGAAGCTTTCTTT. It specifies CASSIVTGGMNTEAFF.

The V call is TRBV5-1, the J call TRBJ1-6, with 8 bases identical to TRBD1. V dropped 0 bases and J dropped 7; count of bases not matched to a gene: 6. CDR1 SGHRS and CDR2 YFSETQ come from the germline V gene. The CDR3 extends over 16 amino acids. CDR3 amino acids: CASSLGLGQVNSPLHF. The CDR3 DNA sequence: TGCGCCAGCAGCTTGGGTCTGGGACAGGTCAATTCACCCCTCCACTTT.

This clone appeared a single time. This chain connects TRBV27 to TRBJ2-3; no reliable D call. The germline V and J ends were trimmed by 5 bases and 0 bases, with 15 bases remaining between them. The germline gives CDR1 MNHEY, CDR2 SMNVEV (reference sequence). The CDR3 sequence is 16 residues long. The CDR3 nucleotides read TGTGCCAGCAGTGTCGGGTTCCTTACTAGCACAGATACGCAGTATTTT. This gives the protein CASSVGFLTSTDTQYF.

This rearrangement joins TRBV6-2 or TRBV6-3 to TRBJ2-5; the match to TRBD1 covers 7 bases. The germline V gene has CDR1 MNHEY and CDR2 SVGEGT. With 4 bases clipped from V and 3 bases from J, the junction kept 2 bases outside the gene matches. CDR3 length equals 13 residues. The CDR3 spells CASSFTGEETQYF. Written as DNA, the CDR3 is TGTGCCAGCAGTTTCACAGGGGAAGAGACCCAGTACTTC.

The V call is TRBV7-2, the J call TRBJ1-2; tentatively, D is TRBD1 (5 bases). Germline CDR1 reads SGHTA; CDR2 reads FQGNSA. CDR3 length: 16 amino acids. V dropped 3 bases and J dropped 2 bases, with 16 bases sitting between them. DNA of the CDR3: TGTGCCAGCAGCTTGGGGGGTTCTCAGGTGAACTATGGCTACACCTTC. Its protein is CASSLGGSQVNYGYTF.

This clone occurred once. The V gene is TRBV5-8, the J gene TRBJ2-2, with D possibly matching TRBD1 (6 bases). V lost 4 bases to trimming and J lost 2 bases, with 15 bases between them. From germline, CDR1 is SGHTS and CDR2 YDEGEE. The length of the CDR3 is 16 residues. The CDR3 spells CASSPYEGQNTGELFF. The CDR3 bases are TGTGCCAGCAGCCCGTATGAGGGACAAAACACCGGGGAGCTGTTTTTT.

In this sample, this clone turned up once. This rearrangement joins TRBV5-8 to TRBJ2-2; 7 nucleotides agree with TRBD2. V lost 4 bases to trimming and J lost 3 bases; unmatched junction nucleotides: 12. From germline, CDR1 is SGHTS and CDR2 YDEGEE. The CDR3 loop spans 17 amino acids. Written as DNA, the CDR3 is TGTGCCAGCAGCCCCGGACTCGGGGGGAGTTACACCGGGGAGCTGTTTTTT. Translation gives CASSPGLGGSYTGELFF.

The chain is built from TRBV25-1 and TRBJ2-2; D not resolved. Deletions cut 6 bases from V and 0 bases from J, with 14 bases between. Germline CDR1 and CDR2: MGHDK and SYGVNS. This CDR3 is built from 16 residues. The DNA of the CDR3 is TGTGCCAGCAGCCCCAGAGGCAGTACGAACACCGGGGAGCTGTTTTTT. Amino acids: CASSPRGSTNTGELFF.

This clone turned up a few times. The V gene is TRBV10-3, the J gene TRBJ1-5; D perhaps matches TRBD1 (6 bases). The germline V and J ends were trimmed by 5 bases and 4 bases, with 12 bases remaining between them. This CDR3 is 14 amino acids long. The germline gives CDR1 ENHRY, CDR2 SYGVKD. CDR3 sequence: CAISTGYANQPQHF. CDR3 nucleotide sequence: TGTGCCATCAGTACAGGGTACGCGAATCAGCCCCAGCATTTT.

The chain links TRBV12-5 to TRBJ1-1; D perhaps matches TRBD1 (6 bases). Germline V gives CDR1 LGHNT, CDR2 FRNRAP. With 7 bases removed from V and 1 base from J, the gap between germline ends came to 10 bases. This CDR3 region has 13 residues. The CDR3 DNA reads TGTGCTAGTGTCGGGACACGGAACACTGAAGCTTTCTTT. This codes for CASVGTRNTEAFF.

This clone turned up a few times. This CDR3 reads CSVGSPGLNTEAFF. Here the CDR3 DNA reads TGCAGCGTTGGTTCGCCAGGGTTGAACACTGAAGCTTTCTTT. The V call is TRBV29-1, the J call TRBJ1-1, with a possible D match to TRBD1 (5 bases). V was clipped by 4 bases and J by 0 bases, with 12 bases between them. This CDR3 region has 14 residues. The germline CDR1 and CDR2 sequences are SQVTM and ANQGSEA.

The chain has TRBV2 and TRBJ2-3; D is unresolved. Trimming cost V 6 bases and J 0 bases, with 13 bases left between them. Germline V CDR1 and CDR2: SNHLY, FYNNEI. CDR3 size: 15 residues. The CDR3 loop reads CASSYSSRSTDTQYF. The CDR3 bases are TGTGCCAGCAGCTATTCATCCCGGAGCACAGATACGCAGTATTTT.

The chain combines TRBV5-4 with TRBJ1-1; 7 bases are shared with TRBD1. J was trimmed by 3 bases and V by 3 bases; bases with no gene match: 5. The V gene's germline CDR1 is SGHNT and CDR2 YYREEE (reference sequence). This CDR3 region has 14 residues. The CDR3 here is CASSSRGTHTEAFF. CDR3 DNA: TGTGCCAGCAGCTCCAGGGGGACGCACACTGAAGCTTTCTTT.

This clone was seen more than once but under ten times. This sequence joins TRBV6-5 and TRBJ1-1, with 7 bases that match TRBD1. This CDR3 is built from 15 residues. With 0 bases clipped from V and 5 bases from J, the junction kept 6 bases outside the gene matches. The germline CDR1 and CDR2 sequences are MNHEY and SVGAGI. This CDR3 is CASSYSTTGSTEAFF. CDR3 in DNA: TGTGCCAGCAGTTACTCGACGACAGGGAGTACTGAAGCTTTCTTT.

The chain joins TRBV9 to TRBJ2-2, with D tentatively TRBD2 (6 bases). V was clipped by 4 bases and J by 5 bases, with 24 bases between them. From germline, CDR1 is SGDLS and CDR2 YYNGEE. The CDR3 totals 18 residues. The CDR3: CASSFSGRRGLQTGELFF. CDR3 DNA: TGTGCCAGCAGCTTCTCGGGACGGCGGGGCCTACAAACCGGGGAGCTGTTTTTT.

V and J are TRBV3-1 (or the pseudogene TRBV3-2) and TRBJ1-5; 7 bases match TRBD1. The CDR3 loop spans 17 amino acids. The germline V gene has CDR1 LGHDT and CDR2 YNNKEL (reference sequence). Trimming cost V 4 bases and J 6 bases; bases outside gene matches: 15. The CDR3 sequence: CASSPHYPTGPLQPQHF. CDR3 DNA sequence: TGTGCCAGCAGCCCACATTATCCGACAGGGCCCCTTCAGCCCCAGCATTTT.